These 20 T cell receptor beta chains were all obtained from the same sample, sequenced in a study of blood T cell repertoires in COVID-19. Method: immunoSEQ multiplex PCR; TCRdb's copy keeps in-frame clones and lacks some. The top ten clones hold approximately 12% of a sample with 150,000 to 200,000 clones, 84% of them seen once. The sample was PBMCs or T cells enriched from blood (not recorded which). The source of these receptors is a man in his fifties or sixties who had recovered from COVID-19.

The sample holds a few counts of this clone. The chain couples TRBV7-6 to TRBJ1-6; 7 bases agree with TRBD1. Germline V lookup: CDR1 SGHVS, CDR2 FNYEAQ. The CDR3 consists of 13 residues. V gave up 5 bases and J gave up 12 bases; unmatched junction bases: 7. DNA of the CDR3: TGTGCCAGCAGCGAACAGGGGCACGGACCCCTCCACTTT. This sequence encodes CASSEQGHGPLHF.

The CDR3 nucleotides read TGTGCCAGCAGTGAAGAGCAGCGGGGTGAAGAGACCCAGTACTTC. Amino acid sequence: CASSEEQRGEETQYF. The chain joins TRBV6-4 to TRBJ2-5; 7 bases match TRBD2. Per germline, CDR1 MRHNA and CDR2 SNTAGT. The CDR3 length is 15 residues. V trimming: 3 bases; J trimming: 3 bases; junction bases outside the gene matches: 7.

The chain couples TRBV5-1 to TRBJ2-3, with 8 nucleotides matching TRBD1. This CDR3 has 14 amino acids. The V gene's germline CDR1 is SGHRS and CDR2 YFSETQ. V lost 3 bases and J lost 8; bases outside the gene matches: 8. CDR3 protein: CASSYEQGAATQYF. Written as DNA, the CDR3 is TGCGCCAGCAGCTACGAGCAGGGGGCGGCTACGCAGTATTTT.

A note on this clone: This sequence may be a read error, since a much larger clone differs from it by one base. The CDR3 loop reads CASSSQGNTEAFF. CDR3 in DNA: TGTGCCAGCAGCTCACAGGGGAACACTGAAGCTTTCTTT. V usage is TRBV5-5 and J usage is TRBJ1-1; a possible D gene is TRBD1 (6 bases). V gave up 3 bases and J gave up 1 base, with 7 bases separating them. This CDR3 spans 13 amino acids. Germline V gene data show CDR1 as SGHKS and CDR2 as YYEKEE (reference sequence). The full variable domain, with the rest looked up from reference TRBV5-5 and TRBJ1-1, is DAGVTQSPTHLIKTRGQQVTLRCSPISGHKSVSWYQQVLGQGPQFIFQYYEKEERGRGNFPDRFSARQFPNYSSELNVNALLLGDSALYLCASSSQGNTEAFFGQGTRLTVV.

This clone came up once. The chain links TRBV10-2 to TRBJ1-2; 7 bases agree with TRBD1. From germline, CDR1 is WSHSY and CDR2 SAAADI. This CDR3 contains 13 residues. V shed 2 bases, J shed 4 bases, and the junction held 1 base outside the gene matches. Written as DNA, the CDR3 is TGCGCCAGCAGTGAGCAGGGGGGCTATGGCTACACCTTC. Translating gives CASSEQGGYGYTF.

V usage is TRBV28 and J usage is TRBJ1-6; D uncertain. The V gene's germline CDR1 is MDHEN and CDR2 SYDVKM. CDR3 length equals 18 residues. Trimming left V 7 bases short and J 0 bases short, with 19 bases between. In DNA, the CDR3 is TGTGCCAGCAATTCGGTTCGAGGGAAAAGCTCCTATAATTCACCCCTCCACTTT. Protein product: CASNSVRGKSSYNSPLHF.

The chain links TRBV19 to TRBJ1-2; no firm D call. This CDR3 spans 15 amino acids. Trimming took 5 bases from V and 0 from J, leaving 13 bases between them. Germline V gene data show CDR1 as LNHDA and CDR2 as SQIVND (reference sequence). This chain's CDR3 is CASSDLGRTNYGYTF. CDR3 nucleotide sequence: TGTGCCAGTAGTGATCTAGGGAGGACTAACTATGGCTACACCTTC. Filled out from reference TRBV19 and TRBJ1-2, the complete variable domain reads DGGITQSPKYLFRKEGQNVTLSCEQNLNHDAMYWYRQDPGQGLRLIYYSQIVNDFQKGDIAEGYSVSREKKESFPLTVTSAQKNPTAFYLCASSDLGRTNYGYTFGSGTRLTVV.

This clone was seen a few times. This chain joins TRBV12-3 or TRBV12-4 and TRBJ1-5, with 7 bases lining up with TRBD1. The CDR3 loop spans 13 amino acids. V trimming: 5 bases; J trimming: 4 bases; junction bases outside the gene matches: 2. In DNA, the CDR3 is TGTGCCAGCAGTACACAGGGGAATCAGCCCCAGCATTTT. Its translation: CASSTQGNQPQHF.

The J gene is TRBJ1-6, the V gene TRBV3-1 (or the pseudogene TRBV3-2); D perhaps matches TRBD1 (6 bases). V dropped 4 bases and J dropped 14 bases, with 18 bases sitting between them. The germline CDR1 and CDR2 sequences are LGHDT and YNNKEL (reference sequence). This CDR3 has 14 amino acids. Here the CDR3 DNA reads TGTGCCAGCAGCCCCAAGAGTCGGGGGGCCACCCTCCACTTT. Its protein is CASSPKSRGATLHF.

The chain recombines TRBV11-2 with TRBJ1-3; D not certain. Trimming stripped 2 bases from V and 4 bases from J, with 6 bases between. Germline-derived CDR1 and CDR2 are SGHAT and FQNNGV. This CDR3 region has 13 residues. The CDR3 DNA follows: TGTGCCAGCAGCTTATTCCCGGGAAACACCATATATTTT. It specifies CASSLFPGNTIYF.

The chain is built from TRBV7-8 and TRBJ2-5; possibly TRBD2 for D (6 bases). Deletions cut 5 bases from V and 5 bases from J, with 18 bases between. Germline CDR1 reads SGHVS; CDR2 reads FQNEAQ. This CDR3 is 15 amino acids long. The chain's CDR3 is CASSPDGTWGETQYF. DNA for the CDR3: TGTGCCAGCAGCCCGGATGGGACTTGGGGGGAGACCCAGTACTTC. Complete variable domain (other parts from reference TRBV7-8 and TRBJ2-5): GAGVSQSPRYKVAKRGQDVALRCDPISGHVSLFWYQQALGQGPEFLTYFQNEAQLDKSGLPSDRFFAERPEGSVSTLKIQRTQQEDSAVYLCASSPDGTWGETQYFGPGTRLLVL.

This clone was seen a single time. V is TRBV19 and J is TRBJ1-5; D gene uncertain. The CDR3 contains 15 residues. Germline V gene data show CDR1 as LNHDA and CDR2 as SQIVND (reference sequence). The V end lost 6 bases, the J end lost 0 bases, and 12 bases lay between the germline ends. This CDR3 reads CASRMAVYSNQPQHF. The DNA of the CDR3 is TGTGCCAGTAGAATGGCGGTATATAGCAATCAGCCCCAGCATTTT. Complete variable domain (other parts from reference TRBV19 and TRBJ1-5): DGGITQSPKYLFRKEGQNVTLSCEQNLNHDAMYWYRQDPGQGLRLIYYSQIVNDFQKGDIAEGYSVSREKKESFPLTVTSAQKNPTAFYLCASRMAVYSNQPQHFGDGTRLSIL.

This clone showed up just a few times. The CDR3 loop is CASRAHGNRYEQYF. Written as DNA, the CDR3 is TGTGCCAGTAGGGCTCATGGCAACCGCTACGAGCAGTACTTC. The chain couples TRBV19 to TRBJ2-7, with unresolved D. The CDR3 totals 14 residues. V lost 6 bases, J lost 3 bases, and 15 bases lay in between. Germline V gene data show CDR1 as LNHDA and CDR2 as SQIVND (reference sequence).

The CDR3 sequence is CASTLSYKGQETQYF. CDR3 nucleotides: TGTGCCAGCACCTTGAGCTACAAGGGGCAAGAGACCCAGTACTTC. The chain combines TRBV3-1 (or the pseudogene TRBV3-2) with TRBJ2-5; the D gene is possibly TRBD1 (5 bases). This CDR3 comprises 15 residues. Trimming removed 7 bases from V and 2 bases from J, with 17 bases in between. Germline V gene sequence: CDR1 LGHDT, CDR2 YNNKEL (reference sequence).

The sample holds many counts of this clone. One end of the junction fails to match germline, which may point to a read error. The chain uses TRBV19 and TRBJ2-2; 7 bases are a match to TRBD1. This CDR3 is built from 14 residues. Germline V gene data show CDR1 as LNHDA and CDR2 as SQIVND (reference sequence). The CDR3 here is CATSWAGGTGELFF. For the CDR3, the DNA is TGTGCCACTAGTTGGGCAGGGGGCACCGGGGAGCTGTTTTTT.

This chain uses TRBV7-6 with TRBJ2-3; 7 nucleotides agree with TRBD2. The CDR3 runs to 15 residues. V lost 5 bases to trimming and J lost 4 bases; unmatched junction nucleotides: 9. Germline lookup yields CDR1 SGHVS and CDR2 FNYEAQ. The CDR3 coding sequence is TGTGCCAGCAGCCCAGGGACTATCTCGGCAGATACGCAGTATTTT. This gives the protein CASSPGTISADTQYF. Looking up the rest from reference TRBV7-6 and TRBJ2-3 gives the full variable domain: GAGVSQSPRYKVTKRGQDVALRCDPISGHVSLYWYRQALGQGPEFLTYFNYEAQQDKSGLPNDRFSAERPEGSISTLTIQRTEQRDSAMYRCASSPGTISADTQYFGPGTRLTVL.

This clone was seen repeatedly, ten times or more. V gene TRBV7-9 combines with J gene TRBJ1-5; 7 positions match TRBD1. The trim removed 0 bases at V and 7 bases at J, leaving 6 bases unmatched. Germline CDR1 and CDR2: SEHNR and FQNEAQ (reference sequence). The CDR3 has 15 amino acids. This CDR3 reads CASSLAGGMGQPQHF. CDR3 in DNA: TGTGCCAGCAGCTTAGCAGGGGGCATGGGGCAGCCCCAGCATTTT. The variable domain in full, with the rest retrieved from reference TRBV7-9 and TRBJ1-5, is DTGVSQNPRHKITKRGQNVTFRCDPISEHNRLYWYRQTLGQGPEFLTYFQNEAQLEKSRLLSDRFSAERPKGSFSTLEIQRTEQGDSAMYLCASSLAGGMGQPQHFGDGTRLSIL.

This chain connects TRBV6-9 to TRBJ1-5; no clear D gene. V shed 3 bases and J shed 2 bases, with 5 bases lying between them. The CDR3 has 13 amino acids. From germline, CDR1 is MNHGY and CDR2 SVAAGI. CDR3 DNA sequence: TGTGCCAGCAGTTACGGTGGCAATCAGCCCCAGCATTTT. It encodes CASSYGGNQPQHF.

The rearrangement links TRBV5-1 to TRBJ2-7; 11 nucleotides agree with TRBD1. The J segment lost 1 base and the V segment lost 4 bases, leaving 1 base of the junction unmatched. Germline V gene lookup returns CDR1 SGHRS and CDR2 YFSETQ. This CDR3 has 14 residues. CDR3 in DNA: TGCGCCAGCAGCGGGGACAGGGGGTCCTACGAGCAGTACTTC. Encoded protein: CASSGDRGSYEQYF. Using reference TRBV5-1 and TRBJ2-7 for the parts outside the CDR3, the full variable domain is KAGVTQTPRYLIKTRGQQVTLSCSPISGHRSVSWYQQTPGQGLQFLFEYFSETQRNKGNFPGRFSGRQFSNSRSEMNVSTLELGDSALYLCASSGDRGSYEQYFGPGTRLTVT.

The genes are TRBV7-9 and TRBJ1-6; weak D call: TRBD1 (6 bases). V shed 3 bases and J shed 10 bases, with 13 bases lying between them. The germline gives CDR1 SEHNR, CDR2 FQNEAQ (reference sequence). The CDR3 extends over 14 amino acids. The CDR3 sequence: CASSLGQRPSPLHF. CDR3 DNA sequence: TGTGCCAGCAGCTTGGGACAAAGGCCCTCACCCCTCCACTTT.